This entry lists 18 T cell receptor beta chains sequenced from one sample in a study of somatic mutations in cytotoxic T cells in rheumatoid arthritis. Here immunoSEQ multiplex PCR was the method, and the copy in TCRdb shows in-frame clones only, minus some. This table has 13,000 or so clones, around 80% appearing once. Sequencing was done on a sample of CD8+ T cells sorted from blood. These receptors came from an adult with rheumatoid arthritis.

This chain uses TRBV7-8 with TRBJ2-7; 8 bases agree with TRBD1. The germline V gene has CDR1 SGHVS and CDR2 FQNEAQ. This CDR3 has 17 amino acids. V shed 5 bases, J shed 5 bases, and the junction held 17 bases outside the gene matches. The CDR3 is CASSPNRGGQGDNEQYF. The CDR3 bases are TGTGCCAGCAGCCCAAACAGAGGCGGACAGGGCGATAACGAGCAGTACTTC. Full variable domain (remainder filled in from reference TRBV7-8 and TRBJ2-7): GAGVSQSPRYKVAKRGQDVALRCDPISGHVSLFWYQQALGQGPEFLTYFQNEAQLDKSGLPSDRFFAERPEGSVSTLKIQRTQQEDSAVYLCASSPNRGGQGDNEQYFGPGTRLTVT.

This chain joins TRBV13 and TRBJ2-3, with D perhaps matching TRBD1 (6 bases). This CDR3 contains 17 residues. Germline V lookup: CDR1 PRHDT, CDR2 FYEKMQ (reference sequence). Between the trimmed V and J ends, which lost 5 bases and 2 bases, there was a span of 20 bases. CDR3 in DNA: TGTGCCAGCAGCATGGGCGAGGACAGTCCTACCACAGATACGCAGTATTTT. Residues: CASSMGEDSPTTDTQYF.

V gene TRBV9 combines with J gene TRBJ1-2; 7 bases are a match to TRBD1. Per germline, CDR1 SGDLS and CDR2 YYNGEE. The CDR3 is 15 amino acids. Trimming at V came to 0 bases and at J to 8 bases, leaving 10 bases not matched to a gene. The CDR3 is CASSVGQGLGEGYTF. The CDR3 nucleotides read TGTGCCAGCAGCGTAGGACAGGGCCTTGGTGAGGGCTACACCTTC.

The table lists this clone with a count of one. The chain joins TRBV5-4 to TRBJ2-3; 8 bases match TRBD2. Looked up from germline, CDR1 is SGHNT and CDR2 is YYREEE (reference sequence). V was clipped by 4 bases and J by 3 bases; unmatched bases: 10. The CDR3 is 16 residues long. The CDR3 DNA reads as TGTGCCAGCAGCACCTGGACTAGCCTCTCTACAGATACGCAGTATTTT. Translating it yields CASSTWTSLSTDTQYF.

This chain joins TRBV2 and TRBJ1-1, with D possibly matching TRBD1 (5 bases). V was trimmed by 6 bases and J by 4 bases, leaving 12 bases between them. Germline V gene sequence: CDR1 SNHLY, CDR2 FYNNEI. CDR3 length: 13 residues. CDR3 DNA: TGTGCCAGCAGCACCGAGGGGTTCACTGAAGCTTTCTTT. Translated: CASSTEGFTEAFF.

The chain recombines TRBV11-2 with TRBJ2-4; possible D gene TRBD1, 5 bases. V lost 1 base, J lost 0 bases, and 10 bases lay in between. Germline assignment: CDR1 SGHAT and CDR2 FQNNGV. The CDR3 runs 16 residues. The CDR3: CASSLAAGIAKNIQYF. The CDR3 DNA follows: TGTGCCAGCAGCTTAGCGGCAGGGATAGCCAAAAACATTCAGTACTTC.

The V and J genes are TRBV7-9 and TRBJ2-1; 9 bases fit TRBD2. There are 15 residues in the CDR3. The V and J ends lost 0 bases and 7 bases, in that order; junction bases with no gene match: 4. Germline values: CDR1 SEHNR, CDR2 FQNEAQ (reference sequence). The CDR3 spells CASSLAAGGRNEQFF. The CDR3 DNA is TGTGCCAGCAGCTTAGCGGCGGGGGGGAGAAATGAGCAGTTCTTC.

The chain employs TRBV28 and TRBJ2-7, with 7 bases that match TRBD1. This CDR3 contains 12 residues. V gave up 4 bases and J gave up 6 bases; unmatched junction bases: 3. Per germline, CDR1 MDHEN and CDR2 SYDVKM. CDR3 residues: CASSWGTVEQYF. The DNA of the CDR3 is TGTGCCAGCAGTTGGGGGACAGTCGAGCAGTACTTC.

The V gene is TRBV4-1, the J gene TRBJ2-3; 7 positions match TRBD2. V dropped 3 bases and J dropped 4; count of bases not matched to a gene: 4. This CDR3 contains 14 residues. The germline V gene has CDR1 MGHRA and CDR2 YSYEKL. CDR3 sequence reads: CASSQLGGADTQYF. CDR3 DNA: TGCGCCAGCAGCCAGTTGGGGGGGGCAGATACGCAGTATTTT.

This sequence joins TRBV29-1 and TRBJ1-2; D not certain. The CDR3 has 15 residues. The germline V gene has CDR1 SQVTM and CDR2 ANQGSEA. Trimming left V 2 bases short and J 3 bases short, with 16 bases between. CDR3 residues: CSVETSLNRHYGYTF. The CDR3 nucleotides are TGCAGCGTTGAAACGTCCCTCAATCGGCACTATGGCTACACCTTC.

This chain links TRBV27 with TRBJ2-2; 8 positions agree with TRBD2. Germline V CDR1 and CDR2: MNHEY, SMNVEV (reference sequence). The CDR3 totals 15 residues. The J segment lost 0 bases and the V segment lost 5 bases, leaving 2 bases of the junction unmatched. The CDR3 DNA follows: TGTGCCAGCAGTCTGACTAGCGCGAACACCGGGGAGCTGTTTTTT. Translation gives CASSLTSANTGELFF.

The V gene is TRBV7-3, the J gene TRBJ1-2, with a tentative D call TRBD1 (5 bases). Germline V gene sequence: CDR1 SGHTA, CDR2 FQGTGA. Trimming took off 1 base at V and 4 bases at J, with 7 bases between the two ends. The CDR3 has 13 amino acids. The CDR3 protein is CASSLNGAYGYTF. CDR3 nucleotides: TGTGCCAGCAGCTTAAACGGGGCCTATGGCTACACCTTC.

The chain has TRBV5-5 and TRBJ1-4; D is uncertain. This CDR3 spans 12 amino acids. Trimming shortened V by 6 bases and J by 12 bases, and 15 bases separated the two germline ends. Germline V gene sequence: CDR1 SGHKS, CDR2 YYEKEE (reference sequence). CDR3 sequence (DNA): TGTGCCAGCACCTTTACCGGGGAGGAACTGTTTTTT. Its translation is CASTFTGEELFF.

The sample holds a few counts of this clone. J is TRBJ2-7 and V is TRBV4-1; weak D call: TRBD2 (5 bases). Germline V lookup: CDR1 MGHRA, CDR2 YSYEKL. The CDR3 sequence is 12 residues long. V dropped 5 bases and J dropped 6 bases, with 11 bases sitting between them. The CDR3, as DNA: TGCGCCAGCAGCGACATAGGGAGCGAGCAGTACTTC. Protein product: CASSDIGSEQYF.

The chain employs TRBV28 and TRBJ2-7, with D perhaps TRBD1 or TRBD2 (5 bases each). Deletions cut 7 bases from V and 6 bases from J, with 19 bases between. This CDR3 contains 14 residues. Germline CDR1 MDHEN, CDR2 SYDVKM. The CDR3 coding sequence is TGTGCCAGCAAAGAGGGTTCAGGGCCGGGCGAGCAGTACTTC. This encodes CASKEGSGPGEQYF.

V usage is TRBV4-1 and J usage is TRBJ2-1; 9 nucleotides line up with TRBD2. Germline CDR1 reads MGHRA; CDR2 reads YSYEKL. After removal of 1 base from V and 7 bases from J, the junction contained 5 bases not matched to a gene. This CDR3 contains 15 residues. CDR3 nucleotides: TGCGCCAGCAGCCAAGTAGCGGGAGTAGGTAATGAGCAGTTCTTC. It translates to CASSQVAGVGNEQFF.

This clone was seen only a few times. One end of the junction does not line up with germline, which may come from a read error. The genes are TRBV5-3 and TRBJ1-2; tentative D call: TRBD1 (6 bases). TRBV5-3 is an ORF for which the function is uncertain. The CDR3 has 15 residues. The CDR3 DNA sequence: TGTGCCAGCAGCTTAAGCGGACAGAATAACTATGGCTACACCTTC. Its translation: CASSLSGQNNYGYTF.

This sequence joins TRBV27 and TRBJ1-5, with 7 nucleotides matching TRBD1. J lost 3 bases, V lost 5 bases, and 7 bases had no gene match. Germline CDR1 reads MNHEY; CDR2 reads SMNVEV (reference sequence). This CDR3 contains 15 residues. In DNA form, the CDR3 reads TGTGCCAGCAGTGGGGCGGACAGGACCAATCAGCCCCAGCATTTT. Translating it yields CASSGADRTNQPQHF.